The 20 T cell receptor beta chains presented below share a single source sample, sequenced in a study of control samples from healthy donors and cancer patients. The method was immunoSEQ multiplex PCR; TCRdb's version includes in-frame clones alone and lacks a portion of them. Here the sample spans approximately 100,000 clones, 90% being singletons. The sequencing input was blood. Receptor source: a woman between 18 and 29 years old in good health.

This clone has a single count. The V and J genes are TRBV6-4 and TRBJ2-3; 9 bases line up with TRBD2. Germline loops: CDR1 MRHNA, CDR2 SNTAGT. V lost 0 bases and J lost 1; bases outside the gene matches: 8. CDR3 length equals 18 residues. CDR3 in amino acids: CASSDSLTASGGTDTQYF. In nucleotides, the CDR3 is TGTGCCAGCAGTGACTCTCTGACGGCTAGCGGGGGCACAGATACGCAGTATTTT.

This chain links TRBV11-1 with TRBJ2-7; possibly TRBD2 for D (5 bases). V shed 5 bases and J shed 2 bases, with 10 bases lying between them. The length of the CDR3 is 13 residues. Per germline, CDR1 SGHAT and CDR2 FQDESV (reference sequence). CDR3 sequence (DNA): TGTGCCAGCAGCCCGGGGAATACCTACGAGCAGTACTTC. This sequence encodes CASSPGNTYEQYF.

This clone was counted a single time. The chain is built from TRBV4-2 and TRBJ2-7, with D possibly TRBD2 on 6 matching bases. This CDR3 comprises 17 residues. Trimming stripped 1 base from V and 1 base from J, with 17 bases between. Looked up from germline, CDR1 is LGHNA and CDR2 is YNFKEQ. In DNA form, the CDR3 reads TGTGCCAGCAGCCAAGCTCAGTCTGGCAGCGGGTCCTACGAGCAGTACTTC. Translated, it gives CASSQAQSGSGSYEQYF.

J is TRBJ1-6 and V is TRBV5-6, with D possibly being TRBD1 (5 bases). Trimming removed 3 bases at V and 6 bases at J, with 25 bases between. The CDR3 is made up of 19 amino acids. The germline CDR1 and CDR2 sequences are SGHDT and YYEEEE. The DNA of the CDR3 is TGTGCCAGCAGCTGGAAAGGGGTGTTACTGCCGGCGACTAATTCACCCCTCCACTTT. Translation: CASSWKGVLLPATNSPLHF.

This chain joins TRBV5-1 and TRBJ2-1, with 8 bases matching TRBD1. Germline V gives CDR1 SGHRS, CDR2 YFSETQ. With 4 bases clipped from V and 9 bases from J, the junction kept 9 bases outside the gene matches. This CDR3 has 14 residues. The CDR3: CASSTGTGETEQFF. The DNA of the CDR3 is TGCGCCAGCAGCACCGGGACAGGAGAGACTGAGCAGTTCTTC.

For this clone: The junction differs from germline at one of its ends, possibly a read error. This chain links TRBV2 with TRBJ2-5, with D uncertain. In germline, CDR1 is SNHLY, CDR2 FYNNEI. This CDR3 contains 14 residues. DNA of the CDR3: TGTGTCAGCCAAGAGGCGTCGGACCAAGAGACCCAGTACTTC. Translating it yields CVSQEASDQETQYF.

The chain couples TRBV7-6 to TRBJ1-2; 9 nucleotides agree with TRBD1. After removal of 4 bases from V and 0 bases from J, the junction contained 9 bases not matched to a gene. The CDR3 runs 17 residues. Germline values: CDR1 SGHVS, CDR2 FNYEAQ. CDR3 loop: CASSSAGTGLTNYGYTF. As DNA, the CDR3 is TGTGCCAGCAGCTCCGCAGGGACAGGGCTTACTAACTATGGCTACACCTTC.

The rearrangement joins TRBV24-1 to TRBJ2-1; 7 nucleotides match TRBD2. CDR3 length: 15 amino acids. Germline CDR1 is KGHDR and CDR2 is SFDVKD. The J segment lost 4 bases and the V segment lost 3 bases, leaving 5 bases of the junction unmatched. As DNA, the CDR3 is TGTGCCACCAGTGATGGGCTAGCGGCATACAATGAGCAGTTCTTC. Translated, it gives CATSDGLAAYNEQFF.

This CDR3 reads CASSYPEAGELFF. DNA of the CDR3: TGTGCCAGCAGTTACCCGGAGGCCGGGGAGCTGTTTTTT. The V gene is TRBV6-5, the J gene TRBJ2-2, with D possibly being TRBD2 (5 bases). V was trimmed by 2 bases and J by 6 bases, leaving 7 bases between them. Per germline, CDR1 MNHEY and CDR2 SVGAGI. The CDR3 sequence is 13 residues long.

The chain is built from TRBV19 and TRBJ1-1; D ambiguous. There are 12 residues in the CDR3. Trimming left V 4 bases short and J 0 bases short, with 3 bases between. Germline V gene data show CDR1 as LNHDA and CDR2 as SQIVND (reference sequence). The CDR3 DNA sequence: TGTGCCAGTAGTAACCTGAACACTGAAGCTTTCTTT. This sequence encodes CASSNLNTEAFF.

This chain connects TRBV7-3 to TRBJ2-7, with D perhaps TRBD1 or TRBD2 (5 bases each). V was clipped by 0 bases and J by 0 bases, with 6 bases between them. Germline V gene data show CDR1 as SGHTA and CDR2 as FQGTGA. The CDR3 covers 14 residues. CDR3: CASSLTGTSYEQYF. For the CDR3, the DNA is TGTGCCAGCAGCTTAACGGGGACCTCCTACGAGCAGTACTTC.

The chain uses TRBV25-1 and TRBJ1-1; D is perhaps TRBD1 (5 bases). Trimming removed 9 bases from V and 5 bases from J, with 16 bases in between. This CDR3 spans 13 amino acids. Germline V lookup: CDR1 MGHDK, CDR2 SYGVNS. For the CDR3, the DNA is TGTGCCAGTCCCAGTGGTCGGGGGACTGAAGCTTTCTTT. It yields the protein CASPSGRGTEAFF.

CDR3 DNA: TGTGCCAGCAGCACACAGGGAATCATGAACACTGAAGCTTTCTTT. Protein sequence: CASSTQGIMNTEAFF. The V gene is TRBV9, the J gene TRBJ1-1, with TRBD1 as a possible D gene (6 bases). In germline, CDR1 is SGDLS, CDR2 YYNGEE. V gave up 4 bases and J gave up 0 bases, with 13 bases separating them. The length of the CDR3 is 15 residues.

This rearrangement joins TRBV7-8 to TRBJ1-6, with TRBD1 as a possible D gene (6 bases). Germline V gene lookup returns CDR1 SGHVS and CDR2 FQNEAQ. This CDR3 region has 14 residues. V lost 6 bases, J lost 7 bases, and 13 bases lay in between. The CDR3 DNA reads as TGTGCCAGCAGACAACAAACAGGGAATTCACCCCTCCACTTT. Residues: CASRQQTGNSPLHF.

The CDR3 bases are TGTGCCACCAGCAGAGTAGGCAGGAGCCCCGAGCAGTACTTC. Protein: CATSRVGRSPEQYF. The chain has TRBV15 and TRBJ2-7; D is unresolved. The V end lost 1 base, the J end lost 6 bases, and 13 bases lay between the germline ends. From germline, CDR1 is LNHNV and CDR2 YYDKDF (reference sequence). The CDR3 totals 14 residues.

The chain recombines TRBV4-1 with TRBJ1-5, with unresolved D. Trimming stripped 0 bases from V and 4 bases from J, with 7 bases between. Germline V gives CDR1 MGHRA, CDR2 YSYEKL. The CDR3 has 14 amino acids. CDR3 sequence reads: CASSQEAVNQPQHF. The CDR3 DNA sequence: TGCGCCAGCAGCCAAGAAGCGGTGAATCAGCCCCAGCATTTT.

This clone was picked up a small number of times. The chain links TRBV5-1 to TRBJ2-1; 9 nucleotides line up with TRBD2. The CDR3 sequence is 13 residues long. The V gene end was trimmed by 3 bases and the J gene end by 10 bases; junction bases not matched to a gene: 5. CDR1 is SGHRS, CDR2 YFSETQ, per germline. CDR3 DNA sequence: TGCGCCAGCAGCTCCCCTACTAGCGGGGAGCAGTTCTTC. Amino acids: CASSSPTSGEQFF.

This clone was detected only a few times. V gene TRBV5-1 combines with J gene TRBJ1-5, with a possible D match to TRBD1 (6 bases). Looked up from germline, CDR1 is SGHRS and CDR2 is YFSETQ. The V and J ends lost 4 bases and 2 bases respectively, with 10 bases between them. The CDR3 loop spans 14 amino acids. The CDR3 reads CASSQEGGNQPQHF. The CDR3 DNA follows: TGCGCCAGCAGCCAGGAGGGGGGCAATCAGCCCCAGCATTTT.

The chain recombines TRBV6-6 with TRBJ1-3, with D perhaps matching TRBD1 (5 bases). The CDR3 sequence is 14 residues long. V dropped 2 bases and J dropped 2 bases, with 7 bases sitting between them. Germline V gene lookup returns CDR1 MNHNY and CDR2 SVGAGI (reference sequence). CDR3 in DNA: TGTGCCAGCAGTTACGGGGGAGCTGGAAACACCATATATTTT. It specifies CASSYGGAGNTIYF.

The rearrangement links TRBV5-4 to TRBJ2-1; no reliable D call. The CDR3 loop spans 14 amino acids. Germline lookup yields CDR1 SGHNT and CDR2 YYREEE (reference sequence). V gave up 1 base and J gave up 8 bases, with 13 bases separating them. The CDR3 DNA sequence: TGTGCCAGCAGCTTGAAGCAGCTAGAGGATGAGCAGTTCTTC. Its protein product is CASSLKQLEDEQFF.